The T cell receptor beta chain described here comes from a study of identifying expanded T cells in peripheral blood. Comments on this clone: Its antigen is not known.

V was cut by 5 bases and J by 0 bases, with 8 bases left in between. Germline V lookup: CDR1 SEHNR, CDR2 FQNEAQ (reference sequence). CDR3 length: 13 residues. Study outcomes and limitations: Clone count variance between approximately 2-week samples rose with total template count.

Sequenced by immunoSEQ multiplex PCR; TCRdb stores in-frame clones only, minus some. Of 100,000 or so clones detected, approximately 89% appear once; the ten largest clones hold 5.5%. The TCR was taken from a person aged 18 to 75 in good health. The chain carries TRBV7-9 and TRBJ2-7, with D hard to call. Sequences were obtained from blood. CDR3 sequence: CASSPPGSYEQYF. CDR3 bases: TGTGCCAGCAGCCCTCCGGGCTCCTACGAGCAGTACTTC.